This T cell receptor beta chain comes out of a study of monozygotic twins with inflammatory bowel disease. For this clonotype: Its cognate antigen is unknown.

The quantity of total RNA per TCR library was around 3.5 ug. Reanalyzing the 5' RACE reads, TCRdb keeps one entry per CDR3 protein, without DNA. This sample's table reports 300,000 to 400,000 distinct CDR3 sequences. CDR1 and CDR2 from the germline V gene are MGHRA and YSYEKL. The CDR3 runs 15 residues. Notes on the study in general: Added variability in patient repertoires may stem from differing immunosuppressive treatments.

The source is a human donor with ulcerative colitis or Crohn's disease, or a healthy co-twin of an affected twin (not recorded which). The sample comprised blood. The rearrangement links TRBV4-1 to TRBJ1-4. The CDR3 here is CASSQGQATNEKLFF.